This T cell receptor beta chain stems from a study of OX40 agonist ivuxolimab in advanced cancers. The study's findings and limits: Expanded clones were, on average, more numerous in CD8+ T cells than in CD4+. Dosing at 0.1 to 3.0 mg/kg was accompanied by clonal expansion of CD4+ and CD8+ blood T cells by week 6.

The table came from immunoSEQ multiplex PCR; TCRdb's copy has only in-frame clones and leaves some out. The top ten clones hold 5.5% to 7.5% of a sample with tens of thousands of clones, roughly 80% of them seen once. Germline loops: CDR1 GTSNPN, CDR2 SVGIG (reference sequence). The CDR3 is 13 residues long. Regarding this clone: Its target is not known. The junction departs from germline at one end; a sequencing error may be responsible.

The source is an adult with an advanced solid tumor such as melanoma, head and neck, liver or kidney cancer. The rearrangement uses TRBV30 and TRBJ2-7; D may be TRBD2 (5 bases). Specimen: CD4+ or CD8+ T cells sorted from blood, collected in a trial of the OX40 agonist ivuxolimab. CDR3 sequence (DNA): TGTGCCGGGAGTAGAGGACTGGCTTACGAGCAGTACTTC. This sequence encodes CAGSRGLAYEQYF. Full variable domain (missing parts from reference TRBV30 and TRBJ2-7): SQTIHQWPATLVQPVGSPLSLECTVEGTSNPNLYWYRQAAGRGLQLLFYSVGIGQISSEVPQNLSASRPQDRQFILSSKKLLLSDSGFYLCAGSRGLAYEQYFGPGTRLTVT.